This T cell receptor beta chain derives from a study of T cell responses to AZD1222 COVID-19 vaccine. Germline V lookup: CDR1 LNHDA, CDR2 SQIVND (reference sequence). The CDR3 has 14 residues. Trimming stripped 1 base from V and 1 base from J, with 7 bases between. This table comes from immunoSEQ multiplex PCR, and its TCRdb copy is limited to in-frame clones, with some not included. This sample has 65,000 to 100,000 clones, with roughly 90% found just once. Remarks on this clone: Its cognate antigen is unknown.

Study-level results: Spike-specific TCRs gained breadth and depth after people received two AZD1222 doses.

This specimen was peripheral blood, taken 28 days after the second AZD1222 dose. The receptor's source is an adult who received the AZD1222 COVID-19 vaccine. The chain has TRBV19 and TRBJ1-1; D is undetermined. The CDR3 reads CASSIGTGNTEAFF. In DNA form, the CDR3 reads TGTGCCAGTAGTATAGGGACGGGGAACACTGAAGCTTTCTTT. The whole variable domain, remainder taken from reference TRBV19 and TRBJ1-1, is DGGITQSPKYLFRKEGQNVTLSCEQNLNHDAMYWYRQDPGQGLRLIYYSQIVNDFQKGDIAEGYSVSREKKESFPLTVTSAQKNPTAFYLCASSIGTGNTEAFFGQGTRLTVV.